Listed below are T cell receptor beta chains from one sample, sequenced in a study of blood T cell repertoires in COVID-19. Only in-frame clones appear in the TCRdb table, and some are missing; sequencing was by immunoSEQ multiplex PCR. The repertoire has roughly 60,000 clones, roughly 88% of them found once; the top ten carry 3.5%. The sample comprised peripheral blood. All receptors derive from a man between 45 and 60 years old with active COVID-19. CDR3s include the opening cysteine and the closing phenylalanine or tryptophan. D genes are given only for firm matches. Expanded clones are given a class, and other clones once, few, many or no size at all.

D	size	V	J	CDR3
NA	NA	TRBV20-1	TRBJ1-1	CSASPSGGTEAFF
TRBD1	NA	TRBV18	TRBJ1-1	CASSPRDRVNTEAFF
TRBD2	few	TRBV7-2	TRBJ2-7	CASSLTSGTYEQYF
NA	NA	TRBV15	TRBJ1-3	CATSIGADTIYF
NA	NA	TRBV2	TRBJ2-7	CASSWRGRTTYEQYF
TRBD1	NA	TRBV30	TRBJ1-6	CAASTGVVSPLHF
NA	NA	TRBV5-4	TRBJ1-2	CASSHSDRKGYGYTF
TRBD1	NA	TRBV6-5	TRBJ2-1	CASRRTGELDIEQFF
TRBD2	NA	TRBV7-2	TRBJ2-3	CASRKRGPSTDTQYF
NA	NA	TRBV5-1	TRBJ2-2	CASSLVGGSNTGELFF
NA	once	TRBV7-2	TRBJ2-3	CASSLQSGDTQYF
TRBD1	NA	TRBV5-4	TRBJ1-3	CASSLAVGQGVNTIYF
NA	NA	TRBV25-1	TRBJ2-3	CASRGVAPGDTQYF
TRBD1	NA	TRBV3-1/TRBV3-2	TRBJ1-1	CASSRGLDTEAFF
NA	NA	TRBV6-1	TRBJ2-3	CASSENARTSAGDTQYF
NA	once	TRBV13	TRBJ2-1	CASSSGGYNEQFF
TRBD1	NA	TRBV10-3	TRBJ1-6	CAISEGQDNSPLHF
NA	once	TRBV5-8	TRBJ2-5	CASSSGGSVQETQYF
NA	NA	TRBV25-1	TRBJ1-6	CASREANSPLHF
NA	NA	TRBV19	TRBJ1-6	CASSPLNSPLHF
NA	few	TRBV21-1	TRBJ2-1	CASSRDCSGNEQFF
TRBD1	NA	TRBV3-1/TRBV3-2	TRBJ1-1	CASINQGGNTEAFF
NA	NA	TRBV12-3/TRBV12-4	TRBJ1-6	CASRGGAPPLHF